This TCR beta chain derives from a study of CXCR3-negative and CXCR3-positive naive CD8 T cells. As concerns this clonotype: Its specificity is unknown.

Germline lookup yields CDR1 LGHDT and CDR2 YNNKEL (reference sequence). This CDR3 comprises 14 residues. Points from the study as a whole: Hydrophobicity was higher for TRB CDR3s found in CXCR3-positive naive cells than in CXCR3-negative naive cells. Memory CD8+ cells showed much lower diversity, while both naive subsets were comparably high. The study found that naive CXCR3-negative and CXCR3-positive cells shared TRBV-TRBJ usage, while memory cells differed.

TRB cDNA was prepared as libraries by UMI-labeled 5' RACE. TCRdb reprocessed the 5' RACE reads and keeps a single row for each CDR3 protein, giving no DNA. The sample totals 84,000 or so distinct CDR3 sequences; its top ten clones hold approximately 0.54%. Each CD8+ T cell subset was sorted in triplicate, hundreds of thousands of cells each. What was sequenced was naive CXCR3+ CD8+ T cells from blood. The subset: CD45RO-CCR7+CD27+CD95- naive CD8+ T cells expressing CXCR3 (TNR3+). The receptor's source is a human donor in good health. Some clones in this sample may be carry-over from other donors' samples. V is TRBV3-1 and J is TRBJ2-1; TCRdb's D call, TRBD2, is unchecked because there is no DNA. The CDR3 spells CASSQETSSTEQFF.